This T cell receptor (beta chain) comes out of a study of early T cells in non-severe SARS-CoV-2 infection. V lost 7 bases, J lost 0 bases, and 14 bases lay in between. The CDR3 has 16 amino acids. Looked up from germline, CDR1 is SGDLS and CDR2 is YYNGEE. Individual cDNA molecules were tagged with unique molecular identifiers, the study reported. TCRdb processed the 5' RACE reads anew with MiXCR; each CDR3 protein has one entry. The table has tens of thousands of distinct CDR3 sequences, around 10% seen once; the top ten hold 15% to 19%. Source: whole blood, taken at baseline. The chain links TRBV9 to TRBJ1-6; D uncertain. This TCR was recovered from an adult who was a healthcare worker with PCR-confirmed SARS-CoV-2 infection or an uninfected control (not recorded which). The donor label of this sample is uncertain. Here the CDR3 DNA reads TGTGCCAGCTCACCGGATATTAGCTCCTATAATTCACCCCTCCACTTT. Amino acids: CASSPDISSYNSPLHF.